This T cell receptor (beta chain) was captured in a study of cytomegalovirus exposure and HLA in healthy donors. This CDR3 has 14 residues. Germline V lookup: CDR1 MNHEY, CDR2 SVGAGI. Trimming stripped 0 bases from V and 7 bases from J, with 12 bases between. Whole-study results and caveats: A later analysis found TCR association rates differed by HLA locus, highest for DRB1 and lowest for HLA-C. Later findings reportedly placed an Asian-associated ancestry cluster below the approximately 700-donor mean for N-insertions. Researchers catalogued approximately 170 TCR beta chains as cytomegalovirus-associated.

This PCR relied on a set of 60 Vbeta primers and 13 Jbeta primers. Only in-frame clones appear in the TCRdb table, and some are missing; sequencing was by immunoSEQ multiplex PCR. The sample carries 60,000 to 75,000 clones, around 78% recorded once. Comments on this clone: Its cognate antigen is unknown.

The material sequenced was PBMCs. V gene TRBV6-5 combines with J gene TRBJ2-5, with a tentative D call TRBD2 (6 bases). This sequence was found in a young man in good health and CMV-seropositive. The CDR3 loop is CASSYSEGMGTQYF. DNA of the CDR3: TGTGCCAGCAGTTACTCGGAGGGGATGGGGACCCAGTACTTC.